Listed below are T cell receptor beta chains from one sample, sequenced in a study of CD8 T cells in Susac syndrome. MiXCR, applied by TCRdb to the immunoSEQ multiplex PCR reads, yields one record per CDR3 protein. Of over 300,000 distinct CDR3 sequences in the sample, about 90% were seen once. The sequencing sample was made of CD4+ T cells from PBMCs. The source of these receptors is a human donor with multiple sclerosis. Each CDR3 is given with its conserved first and last residue. Each record gives: D gene, clone size, J gene, V gene, CDR3 protein, CDR3 DNA. The D gene is left open where the match is weak. A clone size is listed for some rows: how often the clone was seen (once, few, many), or a class if it is expanded.

D: NA; size: NA; J: TRBJ2-2; V: TRBV11-1; CDR3: CASSSEAEMNTGELFF; DNA: TGTGCCAGCAGCTCAGAGGCAGAAATGAACACCGGGGAGCTGTTTTTT
D: TRBD1; size: NA; J: TRBJ1-1; V: TRBV29-1; CDR3: CSAQGQLNTEAFF; DNA: TGCAGCGCTCAGGGACAGCTGAACACTGAAGCTTTCTTT
D: NA; size: few; J: TRBJ2-7; V: TRBV7-2; CDR3: CASSLGSGSSYEQYF; DNA: TGTGCCAGCAGCTTAGGCTCTGGCTCCTCCTACGAGCAGTACTTC
D: TRBD2; size: NA; J: TRBJ2-1; V: TRBV5-6; CDR3: CASRGRGTNEQFF; DNA: TGTGCCAGCAGAGGGAGGGGCACCAATGAGCAGTTCTTC
D: NA; size: NA; J: TRBJ1-1; V: TRBV4-3; CDR3: CATSRGDGFMNTEAFF; DNA: TGCGCCACCTCGCGGGGGGATGGCTTTATGAACACTGAAGCTTTCTTT
D: NA; size: once; J: TRBJ1-5; V: TRBV12-3/TRBV12-4; CDR3: CASSFRTDQPQHF; DNA: TGTGCCAGCAGTTTTCGGACGGATCAGCCCCAGCATTTT
D: NA; size: NA; J: TRBJ2-7; V: TRBV20-1; CDR3: CSARGASQGSYEQYF; DNA: TGCAGTGCTAGAGGGGCTTCTCAGGGCTCCTACGAGCAGTACTTC
D: TRBD2; size: NA; J: TRBJ2-1; V: TRBV5-4; CDR3: CASSLATGLASEQFF; DNA: TGTGCCAGCAGCTTGGCCACAGGACTAGCAAGCGAGCAGTTCTTC
D: TRBD1; size: NA; J: TRBJ1-2; V: TRBV6-6; CDR3: CASSPTGQGLLRGYTF; DNA: TGTGCCAGCAGTCCTACGGGACAGGGGCTCCTAAGGGGCTACACCTTC
D: NA; size: few; J: TRBJ2-6; V: TRBV5-4; CDR3: CASSFFKNGANVLTF; DNA: TGTGCCAGCAGCTTTTTCAAGAATGGGGCCAACGTCCTGACTTTC
D: TRBD2; size: NA; J: TRBJ2-7; V: TRBV27; CDR3: CASSLTPRGSTYEQYF; DNA: TGTGCCAGCAGTTTAACCCCGCGGGGGTCCACCTACGAGCAGTACTTC
D: NA; size: NA; J: TRBJ1-6; V: TRBV9; CDR3: CASSGPGANSPLHF; DNA: TGTGCCAGCAGCGGCCCGGGAGCCAATTCACCCCTCCACTTT
D: NA; size: NA; J: TRBJ1-1; V: TRBV12-3/TRBV12-4; CDR3: CATRITGLMNTEAFF; DNA: TGTGCCACCCGAATAACAGGGCTCATGAACACTGAAGCTTTCTTT
D: NA; size: NA; J: TRBJ2-4; V: TRBV11-3; CDR3: CASSSTRDLLGSKNIQYF; DNA: TGTGCCAGCAGCTCGACTAGGGACCTCCTGGGATCCAAAAACATTCAGTACTTC
D: TRBD2; size: NA; J: TRBJ2-7; V: TRBV5-6; CDR3: CASSGRGRKGYEQYF; DNA: TGTGCCAGCAGCGGGAGGGGCCGGAAGGGCTACGAGCAGTACTTC
D: NA; size: NA; J: TRBJ1-1; V: TRBV6-1; CDR3: CAGMTGLNTEAFF; DNA: TGTGCCGGGATGACAGGATTGAACACTGAAGCTTTCTTT
D: TRBD2; size: NA; J: TRBJ2-1; V: TRBV5-1; CDR3: CASSIRTSGDNEQFF; DNA: TGCGCCAGCAGCATCCGGACTAGCGGCGACAATGAGCAGTTCTTC
D: NA; size: NA; J: TRBJ2-7; V: TRBV14; CDR3: CASSQLLVKQYEQYF; DNA: TGTGCCAGCAGCCAACTCCTAGTAAAACAGTACGAGCAGTACTTC
D: NA; size: NA; J: TRBJ1-5; V: TRBV6-2/TRBV6-3; CDR3: CASSYKWENQPQHF; DNA: TGTGCCAGCAGTTACAAGTGGGAGAATCAGCCCCAGCATTTT
D: NA; size: once; J: TRBJ2-5; V: TRBV12-3/TRBV12-4; CDR3: CASSLNAGETQYF; DNA: TGTGCCAGCAGTTTAAACGCAGGGGAGACCCAGTACTTC
D: TRBD2; size: NA; J: TRBJ2-5; V: TRBV20-1; CDR3: CSARRETSGKETQYF; DNA: TGCAGTGCTAGAAGAGAGACTAGCGGGAAAGAGACCCAGTACTTC
D: NA; size: few; J: TRBJ1-2; V: TRBV30; CDR3: CAWSLGINYGYTF; DNA: TGTGCCTGGAGTCTTGGAATTAACTATGGCTACACCTTC
D: NA; size: NA; J: TRBJ2-7; V: TRBV6-5; CDR3: CASSRLGGGGYEQYF; DNA: TGTGCCAGCAGTCGATTAGGGGGAGGAGGTTACGAGCAGTACTTC
D: TRBD2; size: NA; J: TRBJ2-1; V: TRBV3-1; CDR3: CASRRTSGATYNEQFF; DNA: TGTGCCAGCAGACGGACTAGCGGGGCCACCTACAATGAGCAGTTCTTC
D: NA; size: NA; J: TRBJ1-2; V: TRBV5-1; CDR3: CASSLATTSDGYTF; DNA: TGCGCCAGCAGCTTGGCGACGACCTCGGATGGCTACACCTTC
D: NA; size: NA; J: TRBJ2-5; V: TRBV29-1; CDR3: CSVEGSQETQYF; DNA: TGCAGCGTTGAGGGCAGTCAAGAGACCCAGTACTTC
D: TRBD2; size: NA; J: TRBJ2-1; V: TRBV7-8; CDR3: CASSSPRTSNNEQFF; DNA: TGTGCCAGCAGTTCACCCAGGACTAGCAACAATGAGCAGTTCTTC
D: NA; size: once; J: TRBJ2-6; V: TRBV18; CDR3: CASSPTVPSGANVLTF; DNA: TGTGCCAGCTCACCGACAGTGCCCTCTGGGGCCAACGTCCTGACTTTC
D: TRBD2; size: NA; J: TRBJ2-5; V: TRBV4-1; CDR3: CASSQLGLAGVKETQYF; DNA: TGCGCCAGCAGCCAACTGGGACTAGCGGGAGTGAAAGAGACCCAGTACTTC